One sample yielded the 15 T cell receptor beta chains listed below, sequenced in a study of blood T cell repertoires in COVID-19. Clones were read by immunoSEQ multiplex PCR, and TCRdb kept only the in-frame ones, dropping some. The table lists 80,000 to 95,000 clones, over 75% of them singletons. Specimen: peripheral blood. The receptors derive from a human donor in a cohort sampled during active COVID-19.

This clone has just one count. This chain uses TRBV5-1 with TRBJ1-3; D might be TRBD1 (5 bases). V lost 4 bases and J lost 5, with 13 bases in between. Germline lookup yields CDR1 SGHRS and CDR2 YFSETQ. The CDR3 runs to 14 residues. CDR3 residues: CASSLRGERNTIYF. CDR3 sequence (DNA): TGCGCCAGCAGCCTCCGGGGGGAAAGAAACACCATATATTTT.

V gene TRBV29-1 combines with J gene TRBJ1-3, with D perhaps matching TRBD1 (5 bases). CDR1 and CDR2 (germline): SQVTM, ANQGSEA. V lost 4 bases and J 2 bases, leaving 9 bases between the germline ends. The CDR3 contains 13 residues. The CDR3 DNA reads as TGCAGCGTTGCCCCGGGGGCTGGAAACACCATATATTTT. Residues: CSVAPGAGNTIYF.

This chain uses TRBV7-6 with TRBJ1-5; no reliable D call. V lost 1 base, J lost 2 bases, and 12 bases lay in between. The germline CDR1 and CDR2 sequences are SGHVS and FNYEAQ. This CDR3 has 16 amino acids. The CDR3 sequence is CASSLVSGVGNQPQHF. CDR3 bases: TGTGCCAGCAGCTTAGTATCCGGGGTCGGCAATCAGCCCCAGCATTTT.

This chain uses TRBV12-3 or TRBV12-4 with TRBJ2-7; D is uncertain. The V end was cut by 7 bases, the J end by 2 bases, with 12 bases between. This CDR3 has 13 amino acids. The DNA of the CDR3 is TGTGCCAGCACCAATACTAAGACCTACGAGCAGTACTTC. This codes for CASTNTKTYEQYF.

The CDR3 reads CASSHPGHKNTEAFF. The CDR3 DNA is TGCGCCAGCAGCCACCCGGGACATAAAAACACTGAAGCTTTCTTT. The rearrangement uses TRBV4-1 and TRBJ1-1, with a tentative D call TRBD1 (6 bases). The germline V gene encodes CDR1 MGHRA and CDR2 YSYEKL. The germline V and J ends were trimmed by 3 bases and 2 bases, with 13 bases remaining between them. CDR3 length: 15 amino acids.

Here the CDR3 reads CASSSRDRLKNIQYF. CDR3 in DNA: TGTGCCAGCAGCTCACGGGACAGACTCAAAAACATTCAGTACTTC. The chain couples TRBV7-9 to TRBJ2-4; 7 positions agree with TRBD1. Trimming took 4 bases from V and 3 from J; bases not matched to a gene: 6. Germline CDR1 reads SEHNR; CDR2 reads FQNEAQ (reference sequence). This CDR3 is 15 amino acids long.

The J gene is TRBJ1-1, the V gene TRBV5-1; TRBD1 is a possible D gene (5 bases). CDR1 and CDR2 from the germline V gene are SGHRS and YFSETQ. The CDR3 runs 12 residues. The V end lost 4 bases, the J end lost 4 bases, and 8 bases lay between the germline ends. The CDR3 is CASSPGFTEAFF. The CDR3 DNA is TGCGCCAGCAGCCCAGGGTTCACTGAAGCTTTCTTT.

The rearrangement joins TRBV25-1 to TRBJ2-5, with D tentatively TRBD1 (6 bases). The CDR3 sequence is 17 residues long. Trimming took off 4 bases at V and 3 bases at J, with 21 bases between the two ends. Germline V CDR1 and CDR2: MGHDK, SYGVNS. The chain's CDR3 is CASSGSPRDKTEETQYF. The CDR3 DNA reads TGTGCCAGCAGTGGAAGCCCCCGGGACAAGACGGAAGAGACCCAGTACTTC. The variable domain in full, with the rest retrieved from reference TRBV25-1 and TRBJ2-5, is EADIYQTPRYLVIGTGKKITLECSQTMGHDKMYWYQQDPGMELHLIHYSYGVNSTEKGDLSSESTVSRIRTEHFPLTLESARPSHTSQYLCASSGSPRDKTEETQYFGPGTRLLVL.

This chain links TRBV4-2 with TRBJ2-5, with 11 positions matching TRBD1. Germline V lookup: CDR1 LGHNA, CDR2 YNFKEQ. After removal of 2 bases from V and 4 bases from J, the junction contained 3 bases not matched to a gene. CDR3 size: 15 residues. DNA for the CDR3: TGTGCCAGCAGCCAAACGGGACAGGGGGTAGAGACCCAGTACTTC. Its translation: CASSQTGQGVETQYF.

CDR3 sequence: CASSQVLGLAGSGELFF. DNA for the CDR3: TGCGCCAGCAGCCAAGTTTTAGGTCTAGCGGGGTCCGGGGAGCTGTTTTTT. The chain couples TRBV4-3 to TRBJ2-2; TRBD2 aligns across 9 bases. V was clipped by 1 base and J by 6 bases; unmatched bases: 9. The CDR3 is 17 amino acids. Germline values: CDR1 LGHNA, CDR2 YSLEER.

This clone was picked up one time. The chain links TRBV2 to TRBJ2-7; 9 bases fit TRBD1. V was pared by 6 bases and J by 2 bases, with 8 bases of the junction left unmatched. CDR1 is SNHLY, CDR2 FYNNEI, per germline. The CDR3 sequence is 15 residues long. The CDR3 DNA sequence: TGTGCCAGCAGCGCTGGGACAGGGATACCCTACGAGCAGTACTTC. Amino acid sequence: CASSAGTGIPYEQYF.

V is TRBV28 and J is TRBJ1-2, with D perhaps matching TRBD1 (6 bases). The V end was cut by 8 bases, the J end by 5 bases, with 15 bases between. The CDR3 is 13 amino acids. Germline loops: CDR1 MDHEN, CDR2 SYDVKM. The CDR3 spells CASQNGQLYGYTF. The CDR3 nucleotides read TGTGCCAGCCAGAATGGACAGCTTTATGGCTACACCTTC.

The CDR3 nucleotides are TGTGCCAGCAGGCGGGGTCCGTGGGAAAAACTGTTTTTT. Protein: CASRRGPWEKLFF. The chain carries TRBV6-5 and TRBJ1-4; no firm D call. This CDR3 contains 13 residues. Trimming removed 6 bases at V and 8 bases at J, with 13 bases between. CDR1 and CDR2 (germline): MNHEY, SVGAGI.

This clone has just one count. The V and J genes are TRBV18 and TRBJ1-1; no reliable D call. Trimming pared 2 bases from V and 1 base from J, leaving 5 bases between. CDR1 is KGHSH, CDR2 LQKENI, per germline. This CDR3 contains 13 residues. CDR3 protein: CASSPIGNTEAFF. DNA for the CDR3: TGTGCCAGCTCACCAATCGGGAACACTGAAGCTTTCTTT.

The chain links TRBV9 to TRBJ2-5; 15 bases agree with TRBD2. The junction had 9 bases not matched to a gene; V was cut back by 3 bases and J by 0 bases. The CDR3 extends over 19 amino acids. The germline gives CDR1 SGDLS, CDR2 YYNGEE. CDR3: CASSGGTSGGSAYQETQYF. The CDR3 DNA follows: TGTGCCAGCAGCGGAGGGACTAGCGGGGGGTCCGCGTACCAAGAGACCCAGTACTTC.